This T cell receptor (beta chain) was recorded in a study of human T cells and chemical hapten exposure. Notes on this clonotype: Its specificity is unknown.

Unique molecular identifiers were attached to individual cDNA molecules within the library. In TCRdb, the 5' RACE reads were re-called with MiXCR into one record per CDR3 protein. Among about 81,000 distinct CDR3 sequences listed, more than 15% were seen once. Total RNA extraction was carried out from unfractionated whole blood. The CDR3 spans 15 residues. In germline, CDR1 is MNHNS, CDR2 SASEGT. V lost 1 base and J 4 bases, leaving 10 bases between the germline ends. General study results and limits: No change in TCRs above 1 in 1000 frequency was produced by DPC sensitization.

V is TRBV6-1 and J is TRBJ1-4; the D is unclear. This TCR was sampled from a female donor in good health. DNA of the CDR3: TGTGCCAGCAGTGAAGGGGTAGGGAGTAATGAAAAACTGTTTTTT. Amino acid sequence: CASSEGVGSNEKLFF.